A selection of T cell receptor beta chains follows, all from one sample in a study of Ad26.COV2.S vaccination and SARS-CoV-2 variants. Sequencing was performed with immunoSEQ multiplex PCR; in TCRdb, only in-frame clones are kept and a portion is missing. Of about 440,000 clones listed, less than 95% are singletons. Sequencing used peripheral blood, obtained in a trial of Ad26.COV2.S vaccine versus placebo. These receptors all come from a person aged 18-65 years who received the Ad26.COV2.S COVID-19 vaccine or a placebo. Both conserved end residues are part of each CDR3. A D gene is named only where the DNA matches it firmly. Only some rows state a clone size, as once, few, many or a class for expanded clones.

CDR3nt: TGTGCCAGTACTTCTCTTACAGGGTGGGGCTACACCTTC
CDR3aa: CASTSLTGWGYTF
abundance: few
d_gene: .
j_gene: TRBJ1-2
v_gene: TRBV19

CDR3nt: TGTGCCAGCAGCTTAGATGTGTGGGAGGGTGCTGTAGCGGGTATGTTCTTC
CDR3aa: CASSLDVWEGAVAGMFF
abundance: .
d_gene: TRBD2
j_gene: TRBJ2-1
v_gene: TRBV11-3

CDR3nt: TGTGCCACCAGGGACAGGGCCCCGAACACTGAAGCTTTCTTT
CDR3aa: CATRDRAPNTEAFF
abundance: .
d_gene: TRBD1
j_gene: TRBJ1-1
v_gene: TRBV24-1

CDR3nt: TGCGCCAGCAGCTTGGGGCAGGACTCCGAGCAGTACTTC
CDR3aa: CASSLGQDSEQYF
abundance: .
d_gene: .
j_gene: TRBJ2-7
v_gene: TRBV5-1

CDR3nt: TGTGCCAGCAGCTTAGAAGCAGGACAGAACACCGGGGAGCTGTTTTTT
CDR3aa: CASSLEAGQNTGELFF
abundance: .
d_gene: .
j_gene: TRBJ2-2
v_gene: TRBV7-9

CDR3nt: TGTGCCAGCAGTTACCGAGGAGGAAGCCTAGCCAAAAACATTCAGTACTTC
CDR3aa: CASSYRGGSLAKNIQYF
abundance: .
d_gene: .
j_gene: TRBJ2-4
v_gene: TRBV6-2/TRBV6-3

CDR3nt: TGTGCCAGCAGCTACAGAGAAAACACTGAAGCTTTCTTT
CDR3aa: CASSYRENTEAFF
abundance: .
d_gene: .
j_gene: TRBJ1-1
v_gene: TRBV7-9

CDR3nt: TGCGCCAGCAGCTTGGCCGCGACTGCCTACGAGCAGTACTTC
CDR3aa: CASSLAATAYEQYF
abundance: .
d_gene: .
j_gene: TRBJ2-7
v_gene: TRBV5-1

CDR3nt: TGCAGCGTTAATGGGGGTCCTCTTGAAGCTTTCTTT
CDR3aa: CSVNGGPLEAFF
abundance: .
d_gene: .
j_gene: TRBJ1-1
v_gene: TRBV29-1

CDR3nt: TGTGCCAGCAGTTACGACGGATCCTACAATGAGCAGTTCTTC
CDR3aa: CASSYDGSYNEQFF
abundance: .
d_gene: .
j_gene: TRBJ2-1
v_gene: TRBV6-2/TRBV6-3

CDR3nt: TGTGCCAGCAGTTTGTCGAGGCTGATGCGGGAAGCTTTCTTT
CDR3aa: CASSLSRLMREAFF
abundance: once
d_gene: .
j_gene: TRBJ1-1
v_gene: TRBV27

CDR3nt: TGTGCCAGTAGTACCTCGCCCCGCCAGCCCCAGCATTTT
CDR3aa: CASSTSPRQPQHF
abundance: .
d_gene: .
j_gene: TRBJ1-5
v_gene: TRBV19

CDR3nt: TGTGCCAGCTCACCACCGGGAGGGGGCCCGAGGTTAGCTTTCTTT
CDR3aa: CASSPPGGGPRLAFF
abundance: .
d_gene: TRBD1
j_gene: TRBJ1-1
v_gene: TRBV18

CDR3nt: TGTGCCAGCAGTGAAGAGGGGGCAAGCTCCTACGAGCAGTACTTC
CDR3aa: CASSEEGASSYEQYF
abundance: .
d_gene: TRBD1
j_gene: TRBJ2-7
v_gene: TRBV6-1

CDR3nt: TGTGCCAGCAGCCCGAGCGGACAGGGGTATGGCTACACCTTC
CDR3aa: CASSPSGQGYGYTF
abundance: .
d_gene: TRBD1
j_gene: TRBJ1-2
v_gene: TRBV9

CDR3nt: TGTGCCAGCAGCCCCGGGACAGGGGGAGATAATGAGCAGTTCTTC
CDR3aa: CASSPGTGGDNEQFF
abundance: .
d_gene: TRBD1
j_gene: TRBJ2-1
v_gene: TRBV9

CDR3nt: TGTGCCAGCAGTTTAGGGACAGGTGAGCAGTTCTTC
CDR3aa: CASSLGTGEQFF
abundance: .
d_gene: TRBD1
j_gene: TRBJ2-1
v_gene: TRBV6-5

CDR3nt: TGTGCCAGCACCCCCATCGTTGACACTGAAGCTTTCTTT
CDR3aa: CASTPIVDTEAFF
abundance: .
d_gene: .
j_gene: TRBJ1-1
v_gene: TRBV12-3/TRBV12-4

CDR3nt: TGTGCCAGCAGGGGTGGGGGCAGCAGGGCAGATACGCAGTATTTT
CDR3aa: CASRGGGSRADTQYF
abundance: .
d_gene: .
j_gene: TRBJ2-3
v_gene: TRBV2

CDR3nt: TGTGCCAGCAGCCAGAAGACCGGGACTAGCGGGACCTTTGAGCAGTTCTTC
CDR3aa: CASSQKTGTSGTFEQFF
abundance: .
d_gene: TRBD2
j_gene: TRBJ2-1
v_gene: TRBV4-2

CDR3nt: TGTGCCAGCAGATCAACCCCGGGACTACATACCAAGCCGAACACCGGGGAGCTGTTTTTT
CDR3aa: CASRSTPGLHTKPNTGELFF
abundance: few
d_gene: TRBD2
j_gene: TRBJ2-2
v_gene: TRBV7-3

CDR3nt: TGTGCCAGCAGCCAAGGGCGACAGCTGTACTTC
CDR3aa: CASSQGRQLYF
abundance: .
d_gene: .
j_gene: TRBJ2-7
v_gene: TRBV11-1

CDR3nt: TGTGCCAGCAGTTTATTTGTCCAGGGACAGCCCCAGCATTTT
CDR3aa: CASSLFVQGQPQHF
abundance: .
d_gene: .
j_gene: TRBJ1-5
v_gene: TRBV28

CDR3nt: TGTGCCAGCAGCTCCCAAGGCCTAGGAATATTGGATACGCAGTATTTT
CDR3aa: CASSSQGLGILDTQYF
abundance: .
d_gene: .
j_gene: TRBJ2-3
v_gene: TRBV11-2

CDR3nt: TGTGCCAGCAGCCAAGCAGTTCGAACAGGCAACGAGCAGTACTTC
CDR3aa: CASSQAVRTGNEQYF
abundance: .
d_gene: .
j_gene: TRBJ2-7
v_gene: TRBV3-1/TRBV3-2

CDR3nt: TGTGCCAGCAGCTTCCCCCCTAGCGGAGCTAGCACAGATACGCAGTATTTT
CDR3aa: CASSFPPSGASTDTQYF
abundance: .
d_gene: TRBD2
j_gene: TRBJ2-3
v_gene: TRBV5-5

CDR3nt: TGTGCCATCAGTGATATAGCGGGAGAGGGAAATGAGCAGTTCTTC
CDR3aa: CAISDIAGEGNEQFF
abundance: .
d_gene: TRBD2
j_gene: TRBJ2-1
v_gene: TRBV10-3

CDR3nt: TGTGCCAGCAGTCCCCTGGGGGGCTATAGCAATCAGCCCCAGCATTTT
CDR3aa: CASSPLGGYSNQPQHF
abundance: few
d_gene: .
j_gene: TRBJ1-5
v_gene: TRBV6-2/TRBV6-3

CDR3nt: TGTGCCTGGAGTGTAGGCACAGGGGACGGCTACACCTTC
CDR3aa: CAWSVGTGDGYTF
abundance: .
d_gene: TRBD1
j_gene: TRBJ1-2
v_gene: TRBV30

CDR3nt: TGTGCCAGCAGCCAAGAAACCGGGACAGGGAATTCACCCCTCCACTTT
CDR3aa: CASSQETGTGNSPLHF
abundance: .
d_gene: TRBD1
j_gene: TRBJ1-6
v_gene: TRBV4-2

CDR3nt: TGTGCCAGCAGCCCCAGCGGGAGTGTCTACAATGAGCAGTTCTTC
CDR3aa: CASSPSGSVYNEQFF
abundance: .
d_gene: TRBD2
j_gene: TRBJ2-1
v_gene: TRBV7-3

CDR3nt: TGTGCCTGGAGCTATAGCGGGAGTTCGGGGGACTTC
CDR3aa: CAWSYSGSSGDF
abundance: .
d_gene: TRBD2
j_gene: TRBJ2-7
v_gene: TRBV30

CDR3nt: TGTGCCAGTAGTGCCCGTGGACCCCTCCACTTT
CDR3aa: CASSARGPLHF
abundance: .
d_gene: .
j_gene: TRBJ1-6
v_gene: TRBV19

CDR3nt: TGTGCCAGCAGTTTGACAGGTTCTAACTATGGCTACACCTTC
CDR3aa: CASSLTGSNYGYTF
abundance: .
d_gene: .
j_gene: TRBJ1-2
v_gene: TRBV28

CDR3nt: TGTGCCAGCAGAGAGGGGGGTTTGAACACTGAAGCTTTCTTT
CDR3aa: CASREGGLNTEAFF
abundance: once
d_gene: .
j_gene: TRBJ1-1
v_gene: TRBV5-4

CDR3nt: TGTGCCAGCAGTGTCCCCAGGAGGCTCGGCGAGCAGTACTTC
CDR3aa: CASSVPRRLGEQYF
abundance: once
d_gene: .
j_gene: TRBJ2-7
v_gene: TRBV28

CDR3nt: TGTGCCAGCAGCCAAAGGACTACCACCGGGGAGCTGTTTTTT
CDR3aa: CASSQRTTTGELFF
abundance: .
d_gene: .
j_gene: TRBJ2-2
v_gene: TRBV14

CDR3nt: TGTGCCAGCAGCCAAGAGGAGGAGACCCAGTACTTC
CDR3aa: CASSQEEETQYF
abundance: .
d_gene: .
j_gene: TRBJ2-5
v_gene: TRBV3-1/TRBV3-2

CDR3nt: TGTGCCAGCTCACCAGTCCACGGGAGGGCTTCCTACGAGCAGTACTTC
CDR3aa: CASSPVHGRASYEQYF
abundance: .
d_gene: TRBD2
j_gene: TRBJ2-7
v_gene: TRBV18

CDR3nt: TGTGCCAGCAGCTCCCATGGCGGGGGTTACAATGAGCAGTTCTTC
CDR3aa: CASSSHGGGYNEQFF
abundance: .
d_gene: TRBD2
j_gene: TRBJ2-1
v_gene: TRBV7-2

CDR3nt: TGTGCCAGCAGGGTCCCCGGTGCGACAGATACGCAGTATTTT
CDR3aa: CASRVPGATDTQYF
abundance: once
d_gene: .
j_gene: TRBJ2-3
v_gene: TRBV5-4

CDR3nt: TGTGCCAGCACCAATCGAGGGTCGAACACTGAAGCTTTCTTT
CDR3aa: CASTNRGSNTEAFF
abundance: .
d_gene: .
j_gene: TRBJ1-1
v_gene: TRBV7-2

CDR3nt: TGCGCCAGCAGCTTAGGGACAGGGCTAGATGAAAAACTGTTTTTT
CDR3aa: CASSLGTGLDEKLFF
abundance: .
d_gene: TRBD1
j_gene: TRBJ1-4
v_gene: TRBV5-1

CDR3nt: TGTGCCAGCAGCCAGGCACGCGATGAGCAGTTCTTC
CDR3aa: CASSQARDEQFF
abundance: .
d_gene: .
j_gene: TRBJ2-1
v_gene: TRBV3-1/TRBV3-2

CDR3nt: TGTGCCAGCTCCCCCCCCGGAGATCGTTACGAGCAGTACTTC
CDR3aa: CASSPPGDRYEQYF
abundance: .
d_gene: .
j_gene: TRBJ2-7
v_gene: TRBV18

CDR3nt: TGTGCCACCAGCAGAGATGGATATGGCTACACCTTC
CDR3aa: CATSRDGYGYTF
abundance: .
d_gene: .
j_gene: TRBJ1-2
v_gene: TRBV15

CDR3nt: TGTGCCAGTGGGGAGACAGGGGGCACAGATACGCAGTATTTT
CDR3aa: CASGETGGTDTQYF
abundance: .
d_gene: TRBD1
j_gene: TRBJ2-3
v_gene: TRBV19

CDR3nt: TGTGCCAGCAGCGGTTTGAAGGGGTTGGTCACTGAAGCTTTCTTT
CDR3aa: CASSGLKGLVTEAFF
abundance: .
d_gene: .
j_gene: TRBJ1-1
v_gene: TRBV2

CDR3nt: TGCGCCAGCAGCCCCTTGGGGGTCGAGACCCAGTACTTC
CDR3aa: CASSPLGVETQYF
abundance: .
d_gene: .
j_gene: TRBJ2-5
v_gene: TRBV5-1

CDR3nt: TGTGCCAGCAGCCTCCAAAGGGAATCTGGCAATGAGCAGTTCTTC
CDR3aa: CASSLQRESGNEQFF
abundance: once
d_gene: .
j_gene: TRBJ2-1
v_gene: TRBV25-1

CDR3nt: TGTGCCTGGAGCTCCGGGTACGAGCAGTACTTC
CDR3aa: CAWSSGYEQYF
abundance: once
d_gene: .
j_gene: TRBJ2-7
v_gene: TRBV30

CDR3nt: TGTGCCAGCAGCTTGGGGGGTTTGGACTATGGCTACACCTTC
CDR3aa: CASSLGGLDYGYTF
abundance: .
d_gene: .
j_gene: TRBJ1-2
v_gene: TRBV13

CDR3nt: TGTGCCAGCAGGCCTGACAGTTACAATGAGCAGTTCTTC
CDR3aa: CASRPDSYNEQFF
abundance: few
d_gene: .
j_gene: TRBJ2-1
v_gene: TRBV7-3